A single sample gave rise to the 18 T cell receptor beta chains below, sequenced in a study of T cell responses to AZD1222 COVID-19 vaccine. Measured with immunoSEQ multiplex PCR; TCRdb has only the in-frame clones, and not every one. The sample yields about 100,000 clones, over 85% seen once. The sample here was peripheral blood, taken on day 0 of AZD1222 vaccination. These receptors were collected from an adult in good health.

This clone was seen a handful of times. V usage is TRBV6-1 and J usage is TRBJ2-1; possibly TRBD2 for D (6 bases). The germline V gene has CDR1 MNHNS and CDR2 SASEGT. The CDR3 loop spans 11 amino acids. V gave up 3 bases and J gave up 10 bases, with 7 bases separating them. Here the CDR3 DNA reads TGTGCCAGCAGTGACGGAGGGGAGCAGTTCTTC. Protein sequence: CASSDGGEQFF.

V and J are TRBV30 and TRBJ1-1; D call uncertain. V was shortened by 4 bases and J by 7 bases, with 7 bases between the two germline ends. Germline values: CDR1 GTSNPN, CDR2 SVGIG (reference sequence). This CDR3 is built from 10 residues. The CDR3 DNA reads TGTGCCTGGACAGTTCTTGAAGCTTTCTTT. It yields the protein CAWTVLEAFF.

This chain connects TRBV2 to TRBJ2-4; 11 bases are shared with TRBD2. Germline V gene lookup returns CDR1 SNHLY and CDR2 FYNNEI. The CDR3 length is 17 residues. The V and J ends lost 4 bases and 0 bases, in that order; junction bases with no gene match: 5. CDR3 sequence: CASSGRTSGLAKNIQYF. CDR3 DNA sequence: TGTGCCAGCAGTGGGCGGACTAGCGGGCTAGCCAAAAACATTCAGTACTTC.

The count of this clone is one. The CDR3 DNA follows: TGTGCCAGCAGTAACAGTTTGTTGGACTATGGCTACACCTTC. As protein: CASSNSLLDYGYTF. The rearrangement joins TRBV6-6 to TRBJ1-2; no clear D gene. The CDR3 is 14 residues long. Germline CDR1 and CDR2: MNHNY and SVGAGI (reference sequence). The V gene lost 5 bases and the J gene lost 3 bases, with 13 bases spanning the gap.

The gene calls are TRBV3-1 (or the pseudogene TRBV3-2) and TRBJ2-1; the D is unclear. Germline loops: CDR1 LGHDT, CDR2 YNNKEL (reference sequence). V lost 2 bases, J lost 9 bases, and 8 bases lay in between. CDR3 length: 12 residues. The CDR3 loop reads CASSQSRSEQFF. In DNA form, the CDR3 reads TGTGCCAGCAGCCAAAGTCGTAGTGAGCAGTTCTTC.

The chain couples TRBV5-1 to TRBJ2-7, with D possibly being TRBD2 (5 bases). Germline-derived CDR1 and CDR2 are SGHRS and YFSETQ. The V gene lost 4 bases and the J gene lost 3 bases, with 5 bases spanning the gap. This CDR3 has 11 residues. Here the CDR3 DNA reads TGCGCCAGCAGCCGGGACTACGAGCAGTACTTC. It is translated as CASSRDYEQYF.

V is TRBV9 and J is TRBJ2-1; 8 positions match TRBD2. CDR3 length: 15 amino acids. Germline V gene data show CDR1 as SGDLS and CDR2 as YYNGEE. Losses at the gene ends were 0 bases for V and 5 bases for J; bases not matched to a gene: 4. CDR3 region: CASSVGQRENNEQFF. CDR3 coding DNA: TGTGCCAGCAGCGTAGGGCAGCGGGAGAACAATGAGCAGTTCTTC.

The chain recombines TRBV6-1 with TRBJ1-1; no reliable D call. CDR1 MNHNS and CDR2 SASEGT come from the germline V gene. The CDR3 has 15 amino acids. The ends were cut back, 3 bases at V and 3 bases at J, with 14 bases in the middle. The CDR3, as DNA: TGTGCCAGCAGTGAGGGGAGGATATTATACACTGAAGCTTTCTTT. Amino acid sequence: CASSEGRILYTEAFF.

The rearrangement joins TRBV11-3 to TRBJ2-2, with D perhaps being TRBD1 or TRBD2 (5 bases each). This CDR3 contains 15 residues. CDR1 and CDR2 from the germline V gene are SGHNT and YENEEA. Trimming cost V 1 base and J 1 base, with 7 bases left between them. The CDR3 DNA reads TGTGCCAGCAGCTTAGTTGGGGGGAACACCGGGGAGCTGTTTTTT. Translated: CASSLVGGNTGELFF.

V gene TRBV7-2 combines with J gene TRBJ2-3; TRBD1 aligns across 7 bases. This CDR3 has 15 amino acids. Germline CDR1 SGHTA, CDR2 FQGNSA. Trimming at V came to 4 bases and at J to 1 base, leaving 5 bases not matched to a gene. CDR3 region: CASSSRTGRTDTQYF. CDR3 DNA sequence: TGTGCCAGCAGCTCCCGGACAGGCCGCACAGATACGCAGTATTTT.

The chain joins TRBV7-9 to TRBJ1-2; D not resolved. V lost 6 bases and J lost 4, with 15 bases in between. This CDR3 region has 14 residues. The germline CDR1 and CDR2 sequences are SEHNR and FQNEAQ (reference sequence). The CDR3 loop reads CASRLPVGPYGYTF. The CDR3 DNA reads as TGTGCCAGCAGGTTACCCGTAGGGCCCTATGGCTACACCTTC.

The chain links TRBV30 to TRBJ1-3, with D unclear. This CDR3 region has 12 residues. CDR1 and CDR2 (germline): GTSNPN, SVGIG (reference sequence). Trimming removed 5 bases at V and 4 bases at J, with 9 bases between. The CDR3 DNA reads TGTGCCTGGGCCCTTTCCGGAAACACCATATATTTT. Translating it yields CAWALSGNTIYF.

This chain joins TRBV18 and TRBJ2-1, with TRBD1 as a possible D gene (5 bases). Germline CDR1 KGHSH, CDR2 LQKENI. V was trimmed by 0 bases and J by 0 bases, leaving 6 bases between them. CDR3 length: 15 amino acids. This CDR3 is CASSPPRGSYNEQFF. The CDR3 nucleotides read TGTGCCAGCTCACCACCAAGGGGCTCCTACAATGAGCAGTTCTTC.

The chain joins TRBV5-1 to TRBJ2-7; D ambiguous. Trimming shortened V by 1 base and J by 4 bases, and 9 bases separated the two germline ends. The V gene's germline CDR1 is SGHRS and CDR2 YFSETQ. The CDR3 is 13 amino acids. This CDR3 is CASSLLGTYEQYF. CDR3 coding DNA: TGCGCCAGCAGCTTGTTGGGCACGTACGAGCAGTACTTC.

The rearrangement links TRBV7-9 to TRBJ1-3; 9 bases align to TRBD1. The V segment lost 1 base and the J segment 7 bases; nucleotides outside the gene matches: 2. CDR3 length equals 14 residues. Germline-derived CDR1 and CDR2 are SEHNR and FQNEAQ (reference sequence). CDR3 residues: CASSLVGTGNTIYF. CDR3 sequence (DNA): TGTGCCAGCAGCTTAGTGGGGACAGGGAACACCATATATTTT.

The chain recombines TRBV11-2 with TRBJ2-5; 7 bases are a match to TRBD2. The germline V gene has CDR1 SGHAT and CDR2 FQNNGV. V lost 1 base to trimming and J lost 5 bases; unmatched junction nucleotides: 10. The CDR3 length is 16 residues. The CDR3 loop reads CASSLGQRPGGETQYF. The DNA for the CDR3 is TGTGCCAGCAGCTTAGGGCAGCGGCCCGGGGGGGAGACCCAGTACTTC.

Details on this clone: Mismatch with germline at one junction end may stem from a read error. The rearrangement links TRBV11-3 to TRBJ2-1; a weak D match, TRBD2 (6 bases). From germline, CDR1 is SGHNT and CDR2 YENEEA. The CDR3 totals 13 residues. CDR3 sequence (DNA): TGTGCCAGCAGCTTAGATCCCGAGACTAGGGTTCTCTTC. This sequence encodes CASSLDPETRVLF.

CDR3 in amino acids: CASSSSSVTSESYGYTF. The CDR3 DNA reads as TGTGCCAGCAGTTCTTCCTCGGTCACTTCGGAGAGCTATGGCTACACCTTC. The chain carries TRBV28 and TRBJ1-2; unclear D gene. The germline V and J ends were trimmed by 4 bases and 4 bases, with 22 bases remaining between them. Germline V CDR1 and CDR2: MDHEN, SYDVKM. The CDR3 consists of 17 residues.